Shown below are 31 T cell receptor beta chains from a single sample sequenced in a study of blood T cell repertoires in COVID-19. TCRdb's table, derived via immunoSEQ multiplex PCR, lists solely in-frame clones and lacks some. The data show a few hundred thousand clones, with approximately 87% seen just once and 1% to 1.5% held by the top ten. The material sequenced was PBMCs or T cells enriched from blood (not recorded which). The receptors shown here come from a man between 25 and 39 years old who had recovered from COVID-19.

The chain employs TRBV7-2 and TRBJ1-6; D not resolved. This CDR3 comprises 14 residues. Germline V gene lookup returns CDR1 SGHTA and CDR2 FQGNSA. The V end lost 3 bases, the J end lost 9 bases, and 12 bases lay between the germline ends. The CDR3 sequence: CASSLEVTISPLHF. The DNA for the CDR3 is TGTGCCAGCAGCTTGGAGGTTACAATTTCACCCCTCCACTTT.

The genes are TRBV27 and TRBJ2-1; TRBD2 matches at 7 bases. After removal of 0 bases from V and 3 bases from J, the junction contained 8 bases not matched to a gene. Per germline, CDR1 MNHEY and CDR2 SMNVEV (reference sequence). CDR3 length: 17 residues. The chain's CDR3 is CASSLSLASGLYNEQFF. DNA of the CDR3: TGTGCCAGCAGTTTATCGTTGGCTAGCGGACTCTACAATGAGCAGTTCTTC.

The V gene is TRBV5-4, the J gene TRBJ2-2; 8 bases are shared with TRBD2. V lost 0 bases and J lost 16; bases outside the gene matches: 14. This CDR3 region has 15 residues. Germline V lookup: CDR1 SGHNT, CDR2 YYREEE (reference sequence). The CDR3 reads CASSLVPHGGAGEFF. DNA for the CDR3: TGTGCCAGCAGCTTGGTTCCCCACGGGGGGGCAGGAGAGTTTTTT.

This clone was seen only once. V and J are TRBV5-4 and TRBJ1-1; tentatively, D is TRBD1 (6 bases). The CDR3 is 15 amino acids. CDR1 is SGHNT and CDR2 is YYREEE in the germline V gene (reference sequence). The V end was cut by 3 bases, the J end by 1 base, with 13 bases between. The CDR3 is CASSSLKQGNTEAFF. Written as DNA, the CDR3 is TGTGCCAGCAGCTCACTTAAACAGGGGAACACTGAAGCTTTCTTT.

This CDR3 reads CASSEFSGGADTQYF. CDR3 bases: TGTGCCAGCAGTGAATTTAGCGGGGGGGCCGATACGCAGTATTTT. This chain joins TRBV6-1 and TRBJ2-3; 11 nucleotides align to TRBD2. Germline loops: CDR1 MNHNS, CDR2 SASEGT. This CDR3 is built from 15 residues. V was clipped by 2 bases and J by 6 bases; unmatched bases: 4.

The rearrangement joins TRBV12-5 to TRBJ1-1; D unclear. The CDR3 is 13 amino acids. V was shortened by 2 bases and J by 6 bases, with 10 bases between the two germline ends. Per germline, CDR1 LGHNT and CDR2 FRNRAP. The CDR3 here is CASGLPLRAEAFF. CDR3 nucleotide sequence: TGTGCTAGTGGTTTGCCCTTGCGGGCTGAAGCTTTCTTT.

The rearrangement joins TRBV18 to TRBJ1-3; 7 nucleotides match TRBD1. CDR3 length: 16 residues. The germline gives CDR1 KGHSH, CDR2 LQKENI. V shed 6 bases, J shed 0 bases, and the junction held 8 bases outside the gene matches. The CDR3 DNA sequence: TGTGCCAGCTCGCCGATGGCAGGGGGCTCTGGAAACACCATATATTTT. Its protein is CASSPMAGGSGNTIYF.

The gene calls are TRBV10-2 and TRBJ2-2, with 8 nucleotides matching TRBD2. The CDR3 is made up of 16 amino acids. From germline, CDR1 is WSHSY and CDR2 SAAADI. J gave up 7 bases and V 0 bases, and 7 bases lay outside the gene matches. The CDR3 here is CASSESTGGAHGELFF. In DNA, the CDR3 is TGCGCCAGCAGTGAGTCGACCGGGGGGGCTCACGGGGAGCTGTTTTTT.

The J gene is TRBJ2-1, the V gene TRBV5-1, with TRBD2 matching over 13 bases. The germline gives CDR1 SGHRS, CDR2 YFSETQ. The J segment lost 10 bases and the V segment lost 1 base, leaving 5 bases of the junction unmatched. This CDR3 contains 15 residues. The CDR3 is CASSLTSGGAREQFF. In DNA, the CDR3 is TGCGCCAGCAGCTTGACTAGCGGGGGGGCGAGAGAGCAGTTCTTC.

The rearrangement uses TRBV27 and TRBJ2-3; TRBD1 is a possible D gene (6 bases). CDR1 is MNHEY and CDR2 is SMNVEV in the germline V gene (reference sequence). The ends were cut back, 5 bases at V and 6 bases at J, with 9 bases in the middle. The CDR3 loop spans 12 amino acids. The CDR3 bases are TGTGCCAGCAGTATCACAGGGGATACGCAGTATTTT. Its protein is CASSITGDTQYF.

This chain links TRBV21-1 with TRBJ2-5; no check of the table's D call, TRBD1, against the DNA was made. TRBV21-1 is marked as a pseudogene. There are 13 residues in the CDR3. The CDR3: CASNRDRQETQYF. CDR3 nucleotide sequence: TGTGCCAGCAACAGGGACAGGCAAGAGACCCAGTACTTC.

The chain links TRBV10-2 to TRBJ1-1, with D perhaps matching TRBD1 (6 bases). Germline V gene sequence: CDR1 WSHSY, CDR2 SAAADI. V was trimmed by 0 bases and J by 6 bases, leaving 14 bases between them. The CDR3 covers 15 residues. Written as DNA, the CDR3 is TGCGCCAGCAGTGAGTCGTTACAGGGCTCCGCTGAAGCTTTCTTT. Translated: CASSESLQGSAEAFF.

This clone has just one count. This CDR3 reads CASSLERDRGPKSPQHF. The CDR3 nucleotides read TGTGCCAGCAGCTTAGAGCGGGACAGGGGCCCCAAATCGCCCCAGCATTTT. The chain joins TRBV7-2 to TRBJ1-5; 10 positions match TRBD1. CDR3 size: 17 residues. With 1 base clipped from V and 9 bases from J, the junction kept 12 bases outside the gene matches. CDR1 is SGHTA, CDR2 FQGNSA, per germline.

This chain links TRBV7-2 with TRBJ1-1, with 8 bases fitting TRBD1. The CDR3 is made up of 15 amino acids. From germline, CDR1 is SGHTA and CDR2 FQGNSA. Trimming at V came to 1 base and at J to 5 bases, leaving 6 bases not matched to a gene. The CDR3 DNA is TGTGCCAGCAGCTTAGATTACAGGGGGTTGACTGAAGCTTTCTTT. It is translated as CASSLDYRGLTEAFF.

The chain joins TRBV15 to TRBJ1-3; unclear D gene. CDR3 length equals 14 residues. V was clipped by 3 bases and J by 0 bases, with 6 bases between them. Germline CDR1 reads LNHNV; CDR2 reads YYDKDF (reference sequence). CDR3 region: CATSRESSGNTIYF. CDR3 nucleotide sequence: TGTGCCACCAGCAGGGAGTCCTCTGGAAACACCATATATTTT.

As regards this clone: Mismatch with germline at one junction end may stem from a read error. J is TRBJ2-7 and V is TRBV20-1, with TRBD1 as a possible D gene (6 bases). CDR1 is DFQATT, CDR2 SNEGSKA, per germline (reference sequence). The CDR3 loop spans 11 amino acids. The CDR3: CSAREADRRHF. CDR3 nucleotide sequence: TGCAGTGCTAGAGAAGCGGACAGAAGACACTTC.

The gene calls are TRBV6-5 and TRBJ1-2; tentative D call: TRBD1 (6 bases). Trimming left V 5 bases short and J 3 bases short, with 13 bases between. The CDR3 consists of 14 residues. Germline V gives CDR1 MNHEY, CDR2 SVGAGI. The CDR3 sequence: CASSTLNRDYGYTF. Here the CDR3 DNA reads TGTGCCAGCAGTACGTTAAACAGGGACTATGGCTACACCTTC.

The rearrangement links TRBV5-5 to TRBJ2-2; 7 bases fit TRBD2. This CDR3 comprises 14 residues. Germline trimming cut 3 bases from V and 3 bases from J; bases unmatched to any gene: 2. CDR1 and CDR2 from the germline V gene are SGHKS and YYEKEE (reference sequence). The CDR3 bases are TGTGCCAGCAGCTGGGGGAGGGACACCGGGGAGCTGTTTTTT. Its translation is CASSWGRDTGELFF.

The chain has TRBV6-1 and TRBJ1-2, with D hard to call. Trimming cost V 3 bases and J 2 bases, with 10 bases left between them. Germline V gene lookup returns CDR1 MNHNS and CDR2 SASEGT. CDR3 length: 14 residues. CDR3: CASSDPVRNYGYTF. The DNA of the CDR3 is TGTGCCAGCAGTGACCCGGTCAGGAACTATGGCTACACCTTC.

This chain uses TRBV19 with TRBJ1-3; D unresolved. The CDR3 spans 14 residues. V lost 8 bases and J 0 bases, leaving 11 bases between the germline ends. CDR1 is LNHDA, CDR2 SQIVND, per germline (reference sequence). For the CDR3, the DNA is TGTGCCAGTGCCGGTACAGCCTCTGGAAACACCATATATTTT. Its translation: CASAGTASGNTIYF.

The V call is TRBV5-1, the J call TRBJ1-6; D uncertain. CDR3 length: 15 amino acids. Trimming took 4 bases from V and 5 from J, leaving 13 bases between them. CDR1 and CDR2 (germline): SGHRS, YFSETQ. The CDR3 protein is CASSAGTGNNSPLHF. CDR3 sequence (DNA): TGCGCCAGCAGCGCGGGAACGGGGAATAATTCACCCCTCCACTTT.

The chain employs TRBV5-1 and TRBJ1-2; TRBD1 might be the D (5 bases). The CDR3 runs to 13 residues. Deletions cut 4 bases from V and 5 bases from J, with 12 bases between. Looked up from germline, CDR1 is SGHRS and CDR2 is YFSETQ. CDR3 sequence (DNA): TGCGCCAGCAGCCAGTGGGGGGGATATGGCTACACCTTC. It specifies CASSQWGGYGYTF.

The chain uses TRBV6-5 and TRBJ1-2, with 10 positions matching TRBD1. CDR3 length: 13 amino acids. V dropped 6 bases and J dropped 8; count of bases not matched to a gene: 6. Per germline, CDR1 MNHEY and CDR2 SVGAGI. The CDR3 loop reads CASSQDRGQGYTF. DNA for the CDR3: TGTGCCAGCAGCCAAGACAGGGGGCAAGGCTACACCTTC.

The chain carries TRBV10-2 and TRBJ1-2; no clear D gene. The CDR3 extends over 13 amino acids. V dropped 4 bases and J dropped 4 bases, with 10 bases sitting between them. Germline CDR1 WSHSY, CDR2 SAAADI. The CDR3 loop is CASSGQRVYGYTF. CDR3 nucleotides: TGCGCCAGCAGTGGGCAGCGAGTCTATGGCTACACCTTC.

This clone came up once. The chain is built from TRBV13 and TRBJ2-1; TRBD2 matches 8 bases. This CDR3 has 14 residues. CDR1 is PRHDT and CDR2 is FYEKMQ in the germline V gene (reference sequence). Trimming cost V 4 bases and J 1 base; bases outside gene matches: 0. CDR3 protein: CASSSSGSYNEQFF. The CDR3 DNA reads TGTGCCAGCAGCTCTAGCGGGTCCTACAATGAGCAGTTCTTC.

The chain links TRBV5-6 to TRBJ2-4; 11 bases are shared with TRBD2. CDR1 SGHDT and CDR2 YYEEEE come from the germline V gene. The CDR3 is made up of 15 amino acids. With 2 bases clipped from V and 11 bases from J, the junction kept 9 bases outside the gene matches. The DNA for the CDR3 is TGTGCCAGCAGCTTCCGTTCTAGCGGGGGGTTTTTTCAGTACTTC. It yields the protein CASSFRSSGGFFQYF.

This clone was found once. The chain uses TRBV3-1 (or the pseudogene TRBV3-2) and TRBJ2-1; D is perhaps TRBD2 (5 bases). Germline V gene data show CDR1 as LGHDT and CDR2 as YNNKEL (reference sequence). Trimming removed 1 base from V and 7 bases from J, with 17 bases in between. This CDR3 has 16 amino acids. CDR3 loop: CASSQVARIRSNEQFF. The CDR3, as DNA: TGTGCCAGCAGCCAAGTAGCGAGGATCAGATCGAATGAGCAGTTCTTC.

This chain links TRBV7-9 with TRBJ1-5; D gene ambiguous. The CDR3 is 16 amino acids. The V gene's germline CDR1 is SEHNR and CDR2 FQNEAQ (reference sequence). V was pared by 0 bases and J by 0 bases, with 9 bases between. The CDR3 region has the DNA TGTGCCAGCAGCTTAGCGGGCGTAGATAGCAATCAGCCCCAGCATTTT. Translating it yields CASSLAGVDSNQPQHF. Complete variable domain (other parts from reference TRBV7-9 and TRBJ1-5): DTGVSQNPRHKITKRGQNVTFRCDPISEHNRLYWYRQTLGQGPEFLTYFQNEAQLEKSRLLSDRFSAERPKGSFSTLEIQRTEQGDSAMYLCASSLAGVDSNQPQHFGDGTRLSIL.

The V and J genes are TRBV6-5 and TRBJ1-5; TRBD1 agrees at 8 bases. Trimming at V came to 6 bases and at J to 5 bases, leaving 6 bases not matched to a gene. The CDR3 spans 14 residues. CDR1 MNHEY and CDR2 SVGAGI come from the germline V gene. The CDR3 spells CASSPTGEYQPQHF. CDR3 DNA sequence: TGTGCCAGCAGCCCGACAGGGGAGTATCAGCCCCAGCATTTT.

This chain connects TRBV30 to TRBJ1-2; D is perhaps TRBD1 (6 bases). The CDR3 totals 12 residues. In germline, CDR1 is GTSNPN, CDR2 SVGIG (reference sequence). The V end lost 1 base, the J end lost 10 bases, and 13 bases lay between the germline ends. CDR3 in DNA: TGTGCCTGGAGTGACACAGGGAAGGACTACACCTTC. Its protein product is CAWSDTGKDYTF.

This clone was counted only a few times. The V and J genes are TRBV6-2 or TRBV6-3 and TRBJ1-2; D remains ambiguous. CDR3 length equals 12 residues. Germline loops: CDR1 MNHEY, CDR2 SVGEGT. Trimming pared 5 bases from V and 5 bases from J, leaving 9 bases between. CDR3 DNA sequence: TGTGCCAGCAGTCCAGGTTTATATGGCTACACCTTC. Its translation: CASSPGLYGYTF.